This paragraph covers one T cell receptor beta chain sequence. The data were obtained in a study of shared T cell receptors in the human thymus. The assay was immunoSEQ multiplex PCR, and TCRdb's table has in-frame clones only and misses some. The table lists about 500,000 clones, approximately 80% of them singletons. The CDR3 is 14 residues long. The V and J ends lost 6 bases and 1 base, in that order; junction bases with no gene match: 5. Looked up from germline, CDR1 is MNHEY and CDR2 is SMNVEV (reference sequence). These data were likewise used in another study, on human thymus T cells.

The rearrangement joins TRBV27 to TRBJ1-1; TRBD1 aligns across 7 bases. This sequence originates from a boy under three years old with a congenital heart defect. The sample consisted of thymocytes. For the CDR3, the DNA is TGTGCCAGCAGACCGGGGACAGCGAACACTGAAGCTTTCTTT. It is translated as CASRPGTANTEAFF.